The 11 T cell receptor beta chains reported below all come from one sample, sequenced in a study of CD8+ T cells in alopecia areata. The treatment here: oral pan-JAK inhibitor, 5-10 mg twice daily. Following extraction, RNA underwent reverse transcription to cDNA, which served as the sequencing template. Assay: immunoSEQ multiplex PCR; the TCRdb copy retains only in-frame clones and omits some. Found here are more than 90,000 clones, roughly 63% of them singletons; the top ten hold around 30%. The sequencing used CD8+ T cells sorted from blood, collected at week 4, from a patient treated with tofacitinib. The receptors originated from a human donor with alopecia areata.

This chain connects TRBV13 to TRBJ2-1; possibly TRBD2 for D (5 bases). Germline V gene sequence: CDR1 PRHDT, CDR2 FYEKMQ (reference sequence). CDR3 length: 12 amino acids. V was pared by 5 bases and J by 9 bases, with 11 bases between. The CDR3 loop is CASSHTRSEQFF. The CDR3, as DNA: TGTGCCAGCAGCCATACTAGGAGTGAGCAGTTCTTC.

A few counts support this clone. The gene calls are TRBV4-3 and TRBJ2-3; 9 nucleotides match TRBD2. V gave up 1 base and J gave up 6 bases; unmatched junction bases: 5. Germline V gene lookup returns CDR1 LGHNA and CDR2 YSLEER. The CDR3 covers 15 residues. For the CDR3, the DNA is TGCGCCAGCAGCCAAGGAGGCGGGGGGGCGGATACGCAGTATTTT. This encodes CASSQGGGGADTQYF.

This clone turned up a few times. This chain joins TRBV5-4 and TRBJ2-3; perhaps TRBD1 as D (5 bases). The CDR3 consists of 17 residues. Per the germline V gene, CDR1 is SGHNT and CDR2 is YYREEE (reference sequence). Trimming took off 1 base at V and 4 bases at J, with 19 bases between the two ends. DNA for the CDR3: TGTGCCAGCAGCTTGTTTGGGTCAGGGCTTTTCCCAGATACGCAGTATTTT. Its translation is CASSLFGSGLFPDTQYF.

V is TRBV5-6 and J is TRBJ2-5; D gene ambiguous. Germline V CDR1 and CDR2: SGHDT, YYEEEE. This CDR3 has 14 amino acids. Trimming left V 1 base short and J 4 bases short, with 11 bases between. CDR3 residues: CASSLPPDPETQYF. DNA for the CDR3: TGTGCCAGCAGCTTGCCGCCGGACCCAGAGACCCAGTACTTC.

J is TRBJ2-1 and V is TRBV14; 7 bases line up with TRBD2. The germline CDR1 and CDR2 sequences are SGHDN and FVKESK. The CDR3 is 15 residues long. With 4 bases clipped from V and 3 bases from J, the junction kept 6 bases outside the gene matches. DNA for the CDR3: TGTGCCAGCAGCCCCCGGGAGGAGGTCTACAATGAGCAGTTCTTC. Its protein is CASSPREEVYNEQFF. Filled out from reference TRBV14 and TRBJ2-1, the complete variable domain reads EAGVTQFPSHSVIEKGQTVTLRCDPISGHDNLYWYRRVMGKEIKFLLHFVKESKQDESGMPNNRFLAERTGGTYSTLKVQPAELEDSGVYFCASSPREEVYNEQFFGPGTRLTVL.

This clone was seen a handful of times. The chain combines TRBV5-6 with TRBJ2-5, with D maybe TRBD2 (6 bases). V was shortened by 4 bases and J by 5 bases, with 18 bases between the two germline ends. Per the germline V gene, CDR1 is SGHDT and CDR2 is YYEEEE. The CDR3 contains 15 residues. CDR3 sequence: CASSPWGREAETQYF. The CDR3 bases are TGTGCCAGCAGCCCGTGGGGCAGGGAGGCGGAGACCCAGTACTTC.

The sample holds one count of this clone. CDR3 nucleotide sequence: TGTGCCAGCAGCTCCGGGACAGGGAGTTCACCCCTCCACTTT. Its protein is CASSSGTGSSPLHF. The V gene is TRBV7-9, the J gene TRBJ1-6, with TRBD1 matching 9 bases. Germline V gives CDR1 SEHNR, CDR2 FQNEAQ (reference sequence). J gave up 9 bases and V 4 bases, and 4 bases lay outside the gene matches. CDR3 length equals 14 residues.

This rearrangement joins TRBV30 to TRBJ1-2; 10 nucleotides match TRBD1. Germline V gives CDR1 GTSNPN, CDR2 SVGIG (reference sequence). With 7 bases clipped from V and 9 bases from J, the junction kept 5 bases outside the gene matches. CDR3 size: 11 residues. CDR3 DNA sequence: TGTGCCTCTGGACAGGGGGGGAGCTACACCTTC. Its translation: CASGQGGSYTF. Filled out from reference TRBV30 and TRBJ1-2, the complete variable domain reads SQTIHQWPATLVQPVGSPLSLECTVEGTSNPNLYWYRQAAGRGLQLLFYSVGIGQISSEVPQNLSASRPQDRQFILSSKKLLLSDSGFYLCASGQGGSYTFGSGTRLTVV.

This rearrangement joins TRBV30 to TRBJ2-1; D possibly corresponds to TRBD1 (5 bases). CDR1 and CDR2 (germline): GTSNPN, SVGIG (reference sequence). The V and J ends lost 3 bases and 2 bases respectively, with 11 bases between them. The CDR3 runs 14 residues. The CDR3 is CAWSETDTYNEQFF. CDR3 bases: TGTGCCTGGAGCGAGACAGACACCTACAATGAGCAGTTCTTC.

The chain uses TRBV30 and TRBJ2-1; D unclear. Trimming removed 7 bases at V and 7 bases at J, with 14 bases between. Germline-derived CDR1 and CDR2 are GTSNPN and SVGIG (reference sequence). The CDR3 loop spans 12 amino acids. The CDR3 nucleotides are TGTGCCTCCTCCCTGGACGGAAATGAGCAGTTCTTC. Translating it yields CASSLDGNEQFF.

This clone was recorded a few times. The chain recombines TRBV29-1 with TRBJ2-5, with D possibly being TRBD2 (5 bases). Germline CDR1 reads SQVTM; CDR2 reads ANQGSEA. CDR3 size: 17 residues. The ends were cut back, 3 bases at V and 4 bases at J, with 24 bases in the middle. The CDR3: CSVDPPSGGLIGETQYF. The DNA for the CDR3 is TGCAGCGTTGACCCTCCCTCTGGCGGGTTAATCGGAGAGACCCAGTACTTC.